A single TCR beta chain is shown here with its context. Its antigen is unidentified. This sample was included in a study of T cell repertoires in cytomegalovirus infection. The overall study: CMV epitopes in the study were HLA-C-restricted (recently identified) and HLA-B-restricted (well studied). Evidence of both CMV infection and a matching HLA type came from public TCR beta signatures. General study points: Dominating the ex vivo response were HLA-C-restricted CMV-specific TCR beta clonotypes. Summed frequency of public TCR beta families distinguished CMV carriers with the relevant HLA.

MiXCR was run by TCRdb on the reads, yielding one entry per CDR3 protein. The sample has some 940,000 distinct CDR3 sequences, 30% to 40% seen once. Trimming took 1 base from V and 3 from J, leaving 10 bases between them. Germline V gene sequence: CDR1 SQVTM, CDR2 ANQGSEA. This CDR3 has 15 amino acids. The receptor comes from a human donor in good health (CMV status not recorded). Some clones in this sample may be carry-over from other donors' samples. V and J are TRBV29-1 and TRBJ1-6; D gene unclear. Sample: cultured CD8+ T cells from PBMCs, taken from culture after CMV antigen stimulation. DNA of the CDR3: TGCAGCGTTGAAGTGGTGGGAGACTATAATTCACCCCTCCACTTT. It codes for CSVEVVGDYNSPLHF.